This T cell receptor (beta chain) is drawn from a study of PD-L1 blockade in urothelial cancer. Assay used: immunoSEQ multiplex PCR; TCRdb lists only in-frame clones, some missing. The table includes 43,000 or so clones, 70% to 90% detected once. The germline V gene has CDR1 SNHLY and CDR2 FYNNEI. Trimming stripped 7 bases from V and 4 bases from J, with 11 bases between. The CDR3 length is 13 residues. Time point indicated: pretreatment peripheral blood. The sequencing used PBMCs, collected around atezolizumab (anti-PD-L1) treatment. This clonotype originated in a man in his 60s with urothelial cancer. The rearrangement links TRBV2 to TRBJ1-5; D unclear. In DNA, the CDR3 is TGTGCCAGCAAGCAACAGCTGAATCAGCCCCAGCATTTT. The encoded protein is CASKQQLNQPQHF.